The T cell receptor beta chain described here comes from a study of shared clonotypes between healthy human individuals. Donors comprised healthy HIV-negative adults lacking recent acute infections or vaccinations. Amplification in unsorted PBMC replicate PCRs started from about 320 ng DNA, which equals 25,000 to 35,000 T cell genomes. Using immunoSEQ multiplex PCR, the repertoire was profiled, and TCRdb retains in-frame clones only, with some absent. The sample has about half a million clones; about four fifths are singletons. Overall study findings and caveats: Limitation of the genetic and exposure-history diversity represented came from the few donors. Clonotype sharing among donors was expected to depend on sequencing depth.

With regard to this clone: What it binds is unknown.

In germline, CDR1 is SGHRS, CDR2 YFSETQ. This CDR3 is built from 15 residues. Trimming cost V 5 bases and J 0 bases, with 9 bases left between them. The clonotype was recovered from a middle-aged woman in good health. Some clones in this sample may be carry-over from other donors' samples. The chain links TRBV5-1 to TRBJ2-6, with no clear D. Sequencing was carried out using PBMCs. The CDR3 is CASSFGSSGANVLTF. CDR3 nucleotides: TGCGCCAGCAGTTTCGGCTCCTCTGGGGCCAACGTCCTGACTTTC.